This T cell receptor beta chain was identified in a study of cytomegalovirus exposure and HLA in healthy donors. Turning to the study itself: An analysis done earlier identified approximately 120 million unique TCR beta sequences from about 179 million T cells.

This CDR3 has 17 residues. Trimming cost V 5 bases and J 0 bases; bases outside gene matches: 4. CDR1 is SGHAT, CDR2 FQNNGV, per germline. Findings and caveats of the study: A missense DCLRE1C variant was associated with V- and J-gene trimming of TCR beta chains in a later analysis, and an independent cohort replicated the association. An analysis that was carried out later associated 17,000 or so TCR beta sequences with HLA alleles at 0.05 false discovery rate.

Comments on this clone: Antigen unknown.

It was with 60 Vbeta and 13 Jbeta primers that the PCR ran. Original handling: Roughly 11 million shared chains were among the approximately 82 million unique TCR beta chains that a later analysis counted. Profiled with immunoSEQ multiplex PCR; TCRdb holds only in-frame clones, not every one. V, J and clone size are those of that table, while D and trimming were read from the DNA. Of about 130,000 clones in the sample, under 90% were seen once. J is TRBJ2-6 and V is TRBV11-2; 10 bases map to TRBD2. Material: PBMCs. This clonotype was obtained from a woman in her 40s in good health and CMV-seropositive. The CDR3 region is CASSGLADNSGANVLTF. For the CDR3, the DNA is TGTGCCAGCAGCGGACTAGCGGACAACTCTGGGGCCAACGTCCTGACTTTC.